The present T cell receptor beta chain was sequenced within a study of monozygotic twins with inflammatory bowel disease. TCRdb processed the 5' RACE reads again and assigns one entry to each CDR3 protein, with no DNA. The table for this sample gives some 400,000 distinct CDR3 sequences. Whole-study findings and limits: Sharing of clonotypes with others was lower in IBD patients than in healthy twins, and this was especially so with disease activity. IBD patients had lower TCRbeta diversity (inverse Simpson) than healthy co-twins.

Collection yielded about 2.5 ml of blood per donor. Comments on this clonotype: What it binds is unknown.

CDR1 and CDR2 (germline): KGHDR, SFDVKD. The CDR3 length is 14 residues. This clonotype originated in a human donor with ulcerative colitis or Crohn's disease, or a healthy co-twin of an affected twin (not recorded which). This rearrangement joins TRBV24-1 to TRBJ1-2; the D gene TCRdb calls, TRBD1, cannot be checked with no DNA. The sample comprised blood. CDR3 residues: CATSDPGFINGYTF.